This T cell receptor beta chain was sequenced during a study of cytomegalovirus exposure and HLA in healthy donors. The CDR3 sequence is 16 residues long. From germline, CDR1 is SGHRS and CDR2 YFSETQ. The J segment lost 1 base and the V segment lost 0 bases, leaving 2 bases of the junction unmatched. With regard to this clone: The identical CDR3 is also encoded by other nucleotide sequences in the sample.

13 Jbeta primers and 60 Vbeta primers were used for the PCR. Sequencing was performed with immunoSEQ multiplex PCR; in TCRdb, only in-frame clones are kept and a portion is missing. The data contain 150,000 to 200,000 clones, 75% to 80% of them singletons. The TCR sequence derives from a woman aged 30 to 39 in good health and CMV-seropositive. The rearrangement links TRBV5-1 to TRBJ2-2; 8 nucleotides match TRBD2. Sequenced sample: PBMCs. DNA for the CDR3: TGCGCCAGCAGCTTGGTTCTAGCGGGGAACACCGGGGAGCTGTTTTTT. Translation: CASSLVLAGNTGELFF. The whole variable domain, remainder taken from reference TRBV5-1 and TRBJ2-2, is KAGVTQTPRYLIKTRGQQVTLSCSPISGHRSVSWYQQTPGQGLQFLFEYFSETQRNKGNFPGRFSGRQFSNSRSEMNVSTLELGDSALYLCASSLVLAGNTGELFFGEGSRLTVL.